This T cell receptor (beta chain) came from a study of T cell changes during pregnancy in multiple sclerosis. The V gene end was trimmed by 4 bases and the J gene end by 7 bases; junction bases not matched to a gene: 3. The CDR3 totals 15 residues. Germline assignment: CDR1 MNHNS and CDR2 SASEGT. Assay used: immunoSEQ multiplex PCR; TCRdb lists only in-frame clones, some missing. The data hold around 58,000 clones, with 90% to 95% observed a single time. The chain employs TRBV6-1 and TRBJ1-6; 11 bases are a match to TRBD1. This receptor was taken from a female donor with multiple sclerosis, enrolled in a pregnancy study. The sequenced sample was peripheral blood, obtained before pregnancy. CDR3 in amino acids: CASSGRDRGNSPLHF. The CDR3 DNA reads as TGTGCCAGCAGTGGGAGGGACAGGGGGAATTCACCCCTCCACTTT.